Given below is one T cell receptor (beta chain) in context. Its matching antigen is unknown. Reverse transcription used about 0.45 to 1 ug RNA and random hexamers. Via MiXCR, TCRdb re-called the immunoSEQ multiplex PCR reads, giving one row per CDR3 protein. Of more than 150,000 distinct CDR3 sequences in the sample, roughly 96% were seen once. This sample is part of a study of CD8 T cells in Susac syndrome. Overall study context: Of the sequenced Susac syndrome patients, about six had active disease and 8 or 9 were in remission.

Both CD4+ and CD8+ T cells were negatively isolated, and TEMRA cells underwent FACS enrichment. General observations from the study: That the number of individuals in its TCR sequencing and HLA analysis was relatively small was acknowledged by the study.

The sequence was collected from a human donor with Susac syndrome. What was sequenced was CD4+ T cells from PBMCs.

The CDR3 DNA sequence: TGTGCCAGCAGCTGGGGGACCCAAGCTTTCTTT. Translated, it gives CASSWGTQAFF. The chain recombines TRBV6-5 with TRBJ1-1; weak D call: TRBD1 (5 bases). Germline CDR1 and CDR2: MNHEY and SVGAGI. The V end lost 6 bases, the J end lost 9 bases, and 11 bases lay between the germline ends. The CDR3 has 11 residues.